Shown below are 18 T cell receptor beta chains from a single sample sequenced in a study of blood T cells in healthy people across ages (dated by TCRdb to the mid-2010s). The method was 5' RACE. For sequencing, an Illumina HiSeq 2500 was employed. The second PCR ran for about 6 to 12 cycles and used a J-beta primer mix along with a sample-barcoded 5' primer. Using fastp at Q25 and MiXCR, TCRdb reprocessed the public reads and kept productive beta chains. CDR3 protein duplicates are merged, each entry listing the most common genes and DNA. Within this sample are approximately 1.5 million distinct CDR3 sequences, with about 31% of them counted one time only. The ten largest clones add up to approximately 11% of the sample. The sequenced sample consisted of blood. Receptors originate from a woman aged 25 to 39 in good health.

The chain links TRBV3-1 to TRBJ1-2; unclear D gene. The CDR3 is 16 amino acids. V was trimmed by 0 bases and J by 5 bases, leaving 16 bases between them. Per the germline V gene, CDR1 is LGHDT and CDR2 is YNNKEL (reference sequence). The CDR3 DNA reads as TGTGCCAGCAGCCAAGAATCCTCGAGCGTACGTTATGGCTACACCTTC. It yields the protein CASSQESSSVRYGYTF.

This chain links TRBV20-1 with TRBJ1-1, with 9 bases identical to TRBD1. The junction had 12 bases not matched to a gene; V was cut back by 6 bases and J by 1 base. From germline, CDR1 is DFQATT and CDR2 SNEGSKA (reference sequence). The CDR3 spans 16 residues. CDR3 sequence reads: CSALPGQGKRNTEAFF. The CDR3 nucleotides read TGCAGTGCCCTGCCGGGACAGGGAAAACGGAACACTGAAGCTTTCTTT.

This clonotype has just one count. The junction shows a germline mismatch at one end, possibly a read error. J is TRBJ2-3 and V is TRBV12-3 or TRBV12-4, with D hard to call. The CDR3 is made up of 14 amino acids. CDR3 region: CASSRRQGTDAQYF. For the CDR3, the DNA is TGTGCCAGCAGTCGCAGACAAGGCACAGATGCGCAGTATTTT.

V gene TRBV20-1 combines with J gene TRBJ1-2, with TRBD1 as a possible D gene (6 bases). Germline V CDR1 and CDR2: DFQATT, SNEGSKA (reference sequence). Trimming cost V 5 bases and J 10 bases, with 11 bases left between them. This CDR3 comprises 10 residues. The CDR3 nucleotides are TGCAGTGCTGGGACATCTGACTACACCTTC. It codes for CSAGTSDYTF.

This clonotype has just a few counts. V and J are TRBV6-1 and TRBJ1-1; the match to TRBD1 covers 8 bases. Germline V gives CDR1 MNHNS, CDR2 SASEGT. This CDR3 spans 17 amino acids. The ends lost 6 bases at V and 0 bases at J; junction bases unmatched: 12. The CDR3 here is CASRPGQAKALNTEAFF. The CDR3 DNA reads as TGTGCCAGCAGACCGGGACAGGCTAAAGCCCTGAACACTGAAGCTTTCTTT.

This clonotype was seen at least ten times. The rearrangement uses TRBV13 and TRBJ2-7, with 7 bases aligning to TRBD1. Germline values: CDR1 PRHDT, CDR2 FYEKMQ (reference sequence). The length of the CDR3 is 14 residues. J gave up 3 bases and V 5 bases, and 7 bases lay outside the gene matches. The CDR3 bases are TGTGCCAGCAGCCTCCCGGGACAGTACTACGAGCAGTACTTC. It translates to CASSLPGQYYEQYF.

The chain has TRBV2 and TRBJ2-1; 14 bases are a match to TRBD2. Germline V gene data show CDR1 as SNHLY and CDR2 as FYNNEI. The junction had 2 bases not matched to a gene; V was cut back by 6 bases and J by 7 bases. CDR3 length equals 14 residues. CDR3 loop: CASRGTSGRNEQFF. The CDR3, as DNA: TGTGCCAGCAGGGGGACTAGCGGGAGAAATGAGCAGTTCTTC.

This rearrangement joins TRBV7-2 to TRBJ2-7; a possible D gene is TRBD2 (6 bases). V gave up 1 base and J gave up 3 bases, with 16 bases separating them. Per germline, CDR1 SGHTA and CDR2 FQGNSA. This CDR3 is 16 amino acids long. CDR3 nucleotide sequence: TGTGCCAGCAGCTTAGGGAGGGGTCAGGGTTACTACGAGCAGTACTTC. It codes for CASSLGRGQGYYEQYF.

This clonotype was seen more than once but under ten times. The chain carries TRBV20-1 and TRBJ2-1; maybe TRBD2 (6 bases). Germline V CDR1 and CDR2: DFQATT, SNEGSKA (reference sequence). V lost 7 bases, J lost 1 base, and 14 bases lay in between. This CDR3 is built from 14 residues. CDR3 sequence reads: CSVKRLASYNEQFF. In nucleotides, the CDR3 is TGCAGTGTCAAGCGTCTAGCGTCCTACAATGAGCAGTTCTTC.

The sample holds many counts of this clonotype. CDR3 loop: CASSHVGGQYEQYF. The CDR3 DNA is TGCGCCAGCAGCCACGTGGGGGGGCAATACGAGCAGTACTTC. The chain is built from TRBV4-1 and TRBJ2-7; maybe TRBD2 (7 bases). Trimming cost V 3 bases and J 4 bases, with 13 bases left between them. There are 14 residues in the CDR3. Germline CDR1 reads MGHRA; CDR2 reads YSYEKL.

This clonotype was found a few times. The gene calls are TRBV24-1 and TRBJ2-7; possibly TRBD1 for D (6 bases). The CDR3 sequence is 17 residues long. Looked up from germline, CDR1 is KGHDR and CDR2 is SFDVKD. The germline V and J ends were trimmed by 4 bases and 0 bases, with 18 bases remaining between them. CDR3 protein: CATSDRTPTGSSYEQYF. CDR3 sequence (DNA): TGTGCCACCAGTGACCGTACACCTACAGGGAGCTCCTACGAGCAGTACTTC.

This clonotype was seen a handful of times. The rearrangement uses TRBV10-3 and TRBJ2-5, with 15 bases that match TRBD2. This CDR3 is built from 15 residues. Germline CDR1 and CDR2: ENHRY and SYGVKD. The V segment lost 10 bases and the J segment 4 bases; nucleotides outside the gene matches: 7. The CDR3 bases are TGTGCCACTACCGGACTAGCGGGGGGGGGAGAGACCCAGTACTTC. Protein sequence: CATTGLAGGGETQYF.

This clonotype has more than one count but fewer than ten. Given a much more abundant clone one base away, this may be a read error. This chain uses TRBV7-9 with TRBJ1-2; D remains unclear. The germline gives CDR1 SEHNR, CDR2 FQNEAQ (reference sequence). The CDR3 consists of 12 residues. The CDR3 protein is CANSQQLYGYTF. The CDR3 DNA reads TGTGCCAACAGCCAACAATTATATGGCTACACCTTC. Full variable domain (missing parts from reference TRBV7-9 and TRBJ1-2): DTGVSQNPRHKITKRGQNVTFRCDPISEHNRLYWYRQTLGQGPEFLTYFQNEAQLEKSRLLSDRFSAERPKGSFSTLEIQRTEQGDSAMYLCANSQQLYGYTFGSGTRLTVV.

This clonotype was seen repeatedly, ten times or more. The chain carries TRBV20-1 and TRBJ2-7; TRBD2 agrees at 12 bases. The CDR3 has 15 residues. V dropped 6 bases and J dropped 2; count of bases not matched to a gene: 8. CDR1 DFQATT and CDR2 SNEGSKA come from the germline V gene (reference sequence). The CDR3 DNA reads as TGCAGTGCCCGTCGAGCTAGCGGGAGGGCCTACGAGCAGTACTTC. Its protein is CSARRASGRAYEQYF.

V is TRBV7-6 and J is TRBJ2-3; 13 bases align to TRBD2. Germline CDR1 SGHVS, CDR2 FNYEAQ. The CDR3 has 19 amino acids. J was trimmed by 0 bases and V by 4 bases; bases with no gene match: 10. The CDR3 region has the DNA TGTGCCAGCAGCTGGGGGAGGGGGACTAGCGGGACCAGCACAGATACGCAGTATTTT. It specifies CASSWGRGTSGTSTDTQYF.

Ten or more counts support this clonotype. The chain couples TRBV9 to TRBJ2-7; D gene ambiguous. This CDR3 contains 14 residues. Germline CDR1 reads SGDLS; CDR2 reads YYNGEE. Trimming stripped 0 bases from V and 0 bases from J, with 7 bases between. The CDR3 is CASSVAPSSYEQYF. CDR3 sequence (DNA): TGTGCCAGCAGCGTAGCCCCGAGCTCCTACGAGCAGTACTTC.

This clonotype came up a few times. The chain combines TRBV29-1 with TRBJ2-1; TRBD2 matches 9 bases. The germline V gene encodes CDR1 SQVTM and CDR2 ANQGSEA. After removal of 1 base from V and 2 bases from J, the junction contained 18 bases not matched to a gene. This CDR3 has 20 amino acids. The CDR3 DNA is TGCAGCGTTGAAGGAGTAGCGGGGGAAATAAATCCTGGGACCTACAATGAGCAGTTCTTC. It encodes CSVEGVAGEINPGTYNEQFF.

The J gene is TRBJ2-5, the V gene TRBV3-1; TRBD2 matches at 11 bases. The CDR3 runs 19 residues. Germline CDR1 reads LGHDT; CDR2 reads YNNKEL (reference sequence). The J segment lost 0 bases and the V segment lost 0 bases, leaving 9 bases of the junction unmatched. The CDR3 reads CASSQDGVAGGPYQETQYF. For the CDR3, the DNA is TGTGCCAGCAGCCAAGATGGAGTAGCGGGGGGGCCGTACCAAGAGACCCAGTACTTC.